Listed here are 14 T cell receptor beta chains from one sample, sequenced in a study of T cell repertoires in Merkel cell carcinoma (dated 2019 in TCRdb). The library was prepared using the immunoSEQ multiplex PCR assay. Sourced from immuneACCESS, this table was stored by TCRdb with only in-frame sequences that have V and J called. A share of the clones is absent; for the studies checked, an unresolved V gene accounts for under half, and the remainder has no known explanation. The sample table holds more than 12,000 clones, of which approximately 73% were seen once. Of the sample, over 15% is held by the ten largest clones. The specimen sequenced was tumor tissue. Every receptor here comes from an adult with Merkel cell carcinoma.

V and J are TRBV30 and TRBJ1-3; D is unclear. The CDR3 is made up of 13 amino acids. Germline V gene data show CDR1 as GTSNPN and CDR2 as SVGIG (reference sequence). Between the trimmed V and J ends, which lost 0 bases and 0 bases, there was a span of 3 bases. The CDR3 bases are TGTGCCTGGAGTGTCGGCTCTGGAAACACCATATATTTT. This sequence encodes CAWSVGSGNTIYF. Filled out from reference TRBV30 and TRBJ1-3, the complete variable domain reads SQTIHQWPATLVQPVGSPLSLECTVEGTSNPNLYWYRQAAGRGLQLLFYSVGIGQISSEVPQNLSASRPQDRQFILSSKKLLLSDSGFYLCAWSVGSGNTIYFGEGSWLTVV.

The chain recombines TRBV28 with TRBJ1-1, with D perhaps matching TRBD1 (5 bases). The CDR3 runs to 13 residues. Germline V gene lookup returns CDR1 MDHEN and CDR2 SYDVKM. V gave up 4 bases and J gave up 7 bases, with 13 bases separating them. The CDR3 sequence: CASSYTDSREAFF. The CDR3 coding sequence is TGTGCCAGCAGTTATACCGACAGCCGTGAAGCTTTCTTT.

This sequence joins TRBV15 and TRBJ2-7; tentatively, D is TRBD1 or TRBD2 (5 bases each). Germline-derived CDR1 and CDR2 are LNHNV and YYDKDF (reference sequence). The CDR3 extends over 15 amino acids. V was pared by 4 bases and J by 0 bases, with 13 bases between. The CDR3 nucleotides read TGTGCCACCAGCACTGGGACCGCGAGCTCCTACGAGCAGTACTTC. Protein product: CATSTGTASSYEQYF.

The V gene is TRBV6-5, the J gene TRBJ2-3; 8 bases are shared with TRBD1. This CDR3 has 14 amino acids. Germline CDR1 and CDR2: MNHEY and SVGAGI. The ends lost 4 bases at V and 1 base at J; junction bases unmatched: 1. The CDR3 DNA reads TGTGCCAGCAGTTCGACAGGGGGCACAGATACGCAGTATTTT. Encoded protein: CASSSTGGTDTQYF.

The chain employs TRBV3-1 (or the pseudogene TRBV3-2) and TRBJ2-7; no clear D. Germline CDR1 and CDR2: LGHDT and YNNKEL (reference sequence). V was cut by 2 bases and J by 1 base, with 9 bases left in between. The CDR3 totals 14 residues. The CDR3 reads CASSQLWSSYEQYF. In DNA form, the CDR3 reads TGTGCCAGCAGCCAACTCTGGTCGTCCTACGAGCAGTACTTC.

V and J are TRBV7-2 and TRBJ2-2; D gene ambiguous. Germline CDR1 SGHTA, CDR2 FQGNSA. The CDR3 extends over 17 amino acids. The V gene lost 0 bases and the J gene lost 5 bases, with 16 bases spanning the gap. The CDR3 nucleotides are TGTGCCAGCAGCTTAGCGCTAAAGGCGTTCGAGACCGGGGAGCTGTTTTTT. Its translation: CASSLALKAFETGELFF.

The chain couples TRBV9 to TRBJ1-5; unclear D gene. The CDR3 is made up of 15 amino acids. V lost 0 bases, J lost 6 bases, and 13 bases lay in between. CDR1 is SGDLS, CDR2 YYNGEE, per germline. The CDR3 sequence: CASSVGIGAGQPQHF. The DNA of the CDR3 is TGTGCCAGCAGCGTAGGAATTGGAGCAGGTCAGCCCCAGCATTTT.

V and J are TRBV5-6 and TRBJ1-1; weak D call: TRBD1 (5 bases). The CDR3 has 13 amino acids. Deletions cut 4 bases from V and 2 bases from J, with 9 bases between. Germline V gene sequence: CDR1 SGHDT, CDR2 YYEEEE. The CDR3 sequence: CASSLTANTEAFF. The CDR3 bases are TGTGCCAGCAGCCTGACAGCAAACACTGAAGCTTTCTTT.

This clone was seen a few times. This chain joins TRBV27 and TRBJ1-3; D remains unclear. With 7 bases removed from V and 4 bases from J, the gap between germline ends came to 5 bases. Germline V lookup: CDR1 MNHEY, CDR2 SMNVEV (reference sequence). The CDR3 sequence is 11 residues long. CDR3 nucleotide sequence: TGTGCCAGCATTGCGGGAAACACCATATATTTT. It codes for CASIAGNTIYF.

This clone was seen only a few times. This chain joins TRBV9 and TRBJ2-5, with D perhaps matching TRBD2 (6 bases). Germline-derived CDR1 and CDR2 are SGDLS and YYNGEE. This CDR3 spans 16 amino acids. V lost 4 bases, J lost 0 bases, and 16 bases lay in between. CDR3 protein: CASSPRKAGNQETQYF. In DNA form, the CDR3 reads TGTGCCAGCAGCCCCAGAAAGGCGGGGAACCAAGAGACCCAGTACTTC.

This chain connects TRBV4-3 to TRBJ2-2; 9 bases agree with TRBD2. This CDR3 spans 18 amino acids. The germline CDR1 and CDR2 sequences are LGHNA and YSLEER. The V gene end was trimmed by 4 bases and the J gene end by 0 bases; junction bases not matched to a gene: 9. The CDR3 reads CASSLGLAGSTNTGELFF. CDR3 nucleotides: TGCGCCAGCAGCCTGGGTCTAGCGGGATCCACGAACACCGGGGAGCTGTTTTTT.

This clone has just a few counts. The chain has TRBV5-6 and TRBJ1-6; D remains unclear. The germline V gene has CDR1 SGHDT and CDR2 YYEEEE. The CDR3 covers 16 residues. Trimming took off 4 bases at V and 0 bases at J, with 11 bases between the two ends. As DNA, the CDR3 is TGTGCCAGCAGCCTGTTCGGGAGCTCCTATAATTCACCCCTCCACTTT. Its protein product is CASSLFGSSYNSPLHF.

The DNA for the CDR3 is TGTGCCAGCAGTTACGACCGCTACGAGCAGTACTTC. Translation: CASSYDRYEQYF. V gene TRBV6-2 or TRBV6-3 combines with J gene TRBJ2-7; no firm D call. The CDR3 length is 12 residues. Germline lookup yields CDR1 MNHEY and CDR2 SVGEGT. V gave up 2 bases and J gave up 3 bases, with 5 bases separating them.

Only a few counts were recorded for this clone. A junction end diverges from the germline sequence, so it may reflect a read error. The J gene is TRBJ2-1, the V gene TRBV12-3 or TRBV12-4; 7 bases map to TRBD2. The CDR3 has 13 amino acids. The CDR3, as DNA: TGTGCCAGCAGTTCCCGGGGAGGGAATGCGCAGTTCTTC. The encoded protein is CASSSRGGNAQFF.